Following are 30 T cell receptor beta chains from one sample sequenced in a study of cytomegalovirus exposure and HLA in healthy donors. In the PCR, 60 Vbeta and 13 Jbeta primers were used. The repertoire was sequenced with immunoSEQ multiplex PCR; TCRdb's copy has only in-frame clones and lacks some. This table holds around 150,000 clones, approximately 79% found once. Source material: PBMCs. The receptors here all came from a human donor in good health.

This clone showed up just a few times. The chain uses TRBV11-2 and TRBJ2-7; D perhaps matches TRBD2 (5 bases). CDR3 size: 15 residues. Trimming removed 2 bases at V and 0 bases at J, with 11 bases between. CDR1 and CDR2 from the germline V gene are SGHAT and FQNNGV. CDR3 coding DNA: TGTGCCAGCAGCTTATCGCGCGGGTACTCCTACGAGCAGTACTTC. Translated, it gives CASSLSRGYSYEQYF. The full variable domain, with the rest looked up from reference TRBV11-2 and TRBJ2-7, is EAGVAQSPRYKIIEKRQSVAFWCNPISGHATLYWYQQILGQGPKLLIQFQNNGVVDDSQLPKDRFSAERLKGVDSTLKIQPAKLEDSAVYLCASSLSRGYSYEQYFGPGTRLTVT.

V gene TRBV19 combines with J gene TRBJ1-1; maybe TRBD1 (6 bases). Trimming took 1 base from V and 10 from J, leaving 13 bases between them. The germline CDR1 and CDR2 sequences are LNHDA and SQIVND (reference sequence). CDR3 length equals 13 residues. The CDR3 reads CASSIGPLGGAFF. In DNA, the CDR3 is TGTGCCAGTAGTATAGGGCCTTTAGGGGGAGCTTTCTTT.

V and J are TRBV9 and TRBJ1-1, with a tentative D call TRBD1 (5 bases). The V end lost 0 bases, the J end lost 4 bases, and 7 bases lay between the germline ends. Germline values: CDR1 SGDLS, CDR2 YYNGEE. The CDR3 is made up of 13 amino acids. CDR3: CASSVGGRTEAFF. The CDR3 DNA reads as TGTGCCAGCAGCGTAGGGGGCCGCACTGAAGCTTTCTTT.

The gene calls are TRBV19 and TRBJ1-2; 9 positions match TRBD1. V lost 4 bases to trimming and J lost 2 bases; unmatched junction nucleotides: 2. Germline V gives CDR1 LNHDA, CDR2 SQIVND (reference sequence). The CDR3 is 14 residues long. The CDR3 DNA is TGTGCCAGTAGTACACAGGGGGCAAACTATGGCTACACCTTC. Translating it yields CASSTQGANYGYTF.

This rearrangement joins TRBV6-6 to TRBJ1-2; 9 bases are a match to TRBD1. The trim removed 4 bases at V and 9 bases at J, leaving 6 bases unmatched. Germline CDR1 MNHNY, CDR2 SVGAGI (reference sequence). The CDR3 sequence is 13 residues long. Here the CDR3 reads CASSSPTGGSYTF. CDR3 bases: TGTGCCAGCAGTTCCCCGACAGGGGGGAGCTACACCTTC.

J is TRBJ1-1 and V is TRBV4-1, with 7 positions matching TRBD1. The CDR3 runs 16 residues. J lost 1 base, V lost 1 base, and 6 bases had no gene match. Germline V CDR1 and CDR2: MGHRA, YSYEKL. The CDR3 region is CASSQAARGRNTEAFF. CDR3 DNA: TGCGCCAGCAGCCAAGCAGCAAGGGGGCGGAACACTGAAGCTTTCTTT.

The chain is built from TRBV27 and TRBJ1-1; D is perhaps TRBD1 (5 bases). This CDR3 contains 16 residues. Per germline, CDR1 MNHEY and CDR2 SMNVEV (reference sequence). Trimming removed 3 bases from V and 5 bases from J, with 19 bases in between. This CDR3 is CASSLTHPRGSTEAFF. CDR3 coding DNA: TGTGCCAGCAGTTTGACACACCCAAGGGGATCGACTGAAGCTTTCTTT.

The chain combines TRBV7-2 with TRBJ1-1; D is undetermined. Germline CDR1 and CDR2: SGHTA and FQGNSA. CDR3 length: 15 amino acids. V was shortened by 1 base and J by 1 base, with 10 bases between the two germline ends. CDR3 sequence: CASSLDLGQNTEAFF. DNA of the CDR3: TGTGCCAGCAGCTTAGACCTTGGGCAGAACACTGAAGCTTTCTTT.

The chain combines TRBV15 with TRBJ1-1; possibly TRBD1 for D (5 bases). The length of the CDR3 is 16 residues. The V end lost 0 bases, the J end lost 1 base, and 12 bases lay between the germline ends. CDR1 and CDR2 (germline): LNHNV, YYDKDF (reference sequence). The CDR3 reads CATSRDQGVGNTEAFF. Written as DNA, the CDR3 is TGTGCCACCAGCAGAGATCAAGGGGTCGGGAACACTGAAGCTTTCTTT.

The chain uses TRBV19 and TRBJ1-2; unclear D gene. CDR3 length equals 14 residues. Germline V lookup: CDR1 LNHDA, CDR2 SQIVND (reference sequence). The ends were cut back, 7 bases at V and 4 bases at J, with 16 bases in the middle. The CDR3 region is CASKPGFGGYGYTF. The CDR3 DNA reads as TGTGCCAGTAAGCCGGGGTTTGGCGGCTATGGCTACACCTTC.

The chain uses TRBV7-2 and TRBJ2-7, with D maybe TRBD2 (5 bases). Germline CDR1 is SGHTA and CDR2 is FQGNSA. CDR3 length equals 14 residues. CDR3 sequence reads: CATSPGSADYEQYF. The CDR3, as DNA: TGTGCTACGAGTCCGGGGAGTGCCGACTACGAGCAGTACTTC. The whole variable domain, filled in from reference TRBV7-2 and TRBJ2-7, reads GAGVSQSPSNKVTEKGKDVELRCDPISGHTALYWYRQSLGQGLEFLIYFQGNSAPDKSGLPSDRFSAERTGGSVSTLTIQRTQQEDSAVYLCATSPGSADYEQYFGPGTRLTVT.

This chain connects TRBV4-1 to TRBJ2-3; D gene uncertain. Trimming removed 0 bases at V and 6 bases at J, with 10 bases between. The CDR3 extends over 14 amino acids. Germline CDR1 reads MGHRA; CDR2 reads YSYEKL. The CDR3 sequence: CASSQDIGADTQYF. CDR3 in DNA: TGCGCCAGCAGCCAAGATATCGGAGCTGATACGCAGTATTTT.

This chain connects TRBV7-2 to TRBJ2-3; 7 nucleotides agree with TRBD1. The CDR3 loop spans 13 amino acids. In germline, CDR1 is SGHTA, CDR2 FQGNSA. V shed 6 bases, J shed 5 bases, and the junction held 5 bases outside the gene matches. This CDR3 is CASRSTGEDTQYF. The CDR3, as DNA: TGTGCCAGCAGGTCCACAGGGGAAGATACGCAGTATTTT. The full variable domain, completed using reference TRBV7-2 and TRBJ2-3, is GAGVSQSPSNKVTEKGKDVELRCDPISGHTALYWYRQSLGQGLEFLIYFQGNSAPDKSGLPSDRFSAERTGGSVSTLTIQRTQQEDSAVYLCASRSTGEDTQYFGPGTRLTVL.

The chain links TRBV4-1 to TRBJ1-1; 7 bases map to TRBD1. Losses at the gene ends were 4 bases for V and 0 bases for J; bases not matched to a gene: 8. The CDR3 consists of 16 residues. CDR1 is MGHRA, CDR2 YSYEKL, per germline. CDR3: CASSREYTGVNTEAFF. Written as DNA, the CDR3 is TGCGCCAGCAGCCGAGAGTACACAGGGGTGAACACTGAAGCTTTCTTT.

The J gene is TRBJ2-1, the V gene TRBV5-1; D possibly corresponds to TRBD2 (6 bases). CDR1 and CDR2 (germline): SGHRS, YFSETQ. V lost 3 bases, J lost 8 bases, and 15 bases lay in between. This CDR3 is 14 amino acids long. The chain's CDR3 is CASSSATSNYEQFF. The CDR3 nucleotides read TGCGCCAGCAGCTCAGCGACTAGTAACTATGAGCAGTTCTTC.

J is TRBJ1-1 and V is TRBV7-2; the D gene is possibly TRBD1 (5 bases). The CDR3 spans 12 residues. Per the germline V gene, CDR1 is SGHTA and CDR2 is FQGNSA. The ends were cut back, 4 bases at V and 8 bases at J, with 11 bases in the middle. CDR3 bases: TGTGCCAGCAGCTCCCCAAGGACAGAAGCTTTCTTT. As protein: CASSSPRTEAFF. Using reference TRBV7-2 and TRBJ1-1 for the parts outside the CDR3, the full variable domain is GAGVSQSPSNKVTEKGKDVELRCDPISGHTALYWYRQSLGQGLEFLIYFQGNSAPDKSGLPSDRFSAERTGGSVSTLTIQRTQQEDSAVYLCASSSPRTEAFFGQGTRLTVV.

This clone was counted only a few times. The chain has TRBV29-1 and TRBJ1-2; 9 bases map to TRBD1. The CDR3 runs 15 residues. Germline assignment: CDR1 SQVTM and CDR2 ANQGSEA. V lost 7 bases, J lost 4 bases, and 13 bases stayed unmatched. The CDR3 DNA sequence: TGCAGCGCCGCTAGGGGACAGGGAGAATTCTATGGCTACACCTTC. This gives the protein CSAARGQGEFYGYTF.

The chain combines TRBV2 with TRBJ2-2; a possible D gene is TRBD1 (5 bases). CDR1 is SNHLY, CDR2 FYNNEI, per germline. V lost 7 bases and J 1 base, leaving 10 bases between the germline ends. CDR3 length equals 14 residues. As DNA, the CDR3 is TGTGCCAGCAAAGAGACAGTGAACACCGGGGAGCTGTTTTTT. It yields the protein CASKETVNTGELFF.

The CDR3 reads CASSQDMGQNRLGYTF. The CDR3 bases are TGCGCCAGCAGCCAAGATATGGGACAGAACCGATTAGGCTACACCTTC. The chain has TRBV4-3 and TRBJ1-2; 7 nucleotides line up with TRBD1. Trimming at V came to 0 bases and at J to 8 bases, leaving 12 bases not matched to a gene. The CDR3 length is 16 residues. Germline CDR1 reads LGHNA; CDR2 reads YSLEER.

The chain combines TRBV13 with TRBJ1-2; perhaps TRBD1 as D (5 bases). Germline CDR1 is PRHDT and CDR2 is FYEKMQ (reference sequence). This CDR3 is built from 16 residues. The V and J ends lost 4 bases and 6 bases respectively, with 21 bases between them. CDR3 in DNA: TGTGCCAGCAGCTCAGGGACGGTAAGTTCCGGAGATGGCTACACCTTC. Residues: CASSSGTVSSGDGYTF.

The chain recombines TRBV2 with TRBJ2-1; D gene unclear. The length of the CDR3 is 13 residues. Trimming removed 2 bases from V and 7 bases from J, with 9 bases in between. CDR1 and CDR2 (germline): SNHLY, FYNNEI. The CDR3 DNA reads as TGTGCCAGCAGTGAATTCTCTAAGAATGAGCAGTTCTTC. Encoded protein: CASSEFSKNEQFF.

The J gene is TRBJ2-2, the V gene TRBV7-3, with a possible D match to TRBD1 (5 bases). V was clipped by 2 bases and J by 3 bases, with 13 bases between them. This CDR3 spans 16 amino acids. Germline V gene lookup returns CDR1 SGHTA and CDR2 FQGTGA. This CDR3 is CASSLFPGQYTGELFF. The DNA for the CDR3 is TGTGCCAGCAGCTTATTTCCAGGGCAGTACACCGGGGAGCTGTTTTTT.

The chain uses TRBV10-3 and TRBJ1-1, with D possibly TRBD1 on 6 matching bases. Germline values: CDR1 ENHRY, CDR2 SYGVKD. Trimming took off 6 bases at V and 0 bases at J, with 11 bases between the two ends. The CDR3 is 14 amino acids. The CDR3 sequence is CAIRGHEVNTEAFF. CDR3 nucleotides: TGTGCCATCAGGGGACACGAAGTGAACACTGAAGCTTTCTTT.

This clone was found once. The rearrangement uses TRBV9 and TRBJ1-4; D unresolved. The CDR3 is made up of 12 amino acids. Germline-derived CDR1 and CDR2 are SGDLS and YYNGEE. Trimming shortened V by 4 bases and J by 4 bases, and 5 bases separated the two germline ends. The CDR3 reads CASSPGNEKLFF. The CDR3 DNA reads as TGTGCCAGCAGCCCCGGTAATGAAAAACTGTTTTTT.

The V call is TRBV19, the J call TRBJ1-1; D perhaps matches TRBD1 (6 bases). The CDR3 runs to 15 residues. Trimming left V 3 bases short and J 4 bases short, with 15 bases between. Germline V gene data show CDR1 as LNHDA and CDR2 as SQIVND (reference sequence). As DNA, the CDR3 is TGTGCCAGTAGTATGCGGGGGGCCTTTAGCACTGAAGCTTTCTTT. It encodes CASSMRGAFSTEAFF. Looking up the rest from reference TRBV19 and TRBJ1-1 gives the full variable domain: DGGITQSPKYLFRKEGQNVTLSCEQNLNHDAMYWYRQDPGQGLRLIYYSQIVNDFQKGDIAEGYSVSREKKESFPLTVTSAQKNPTAFYLCASSMRGAFSTEAFFGQGTRLTVV.

This clone was seen only once. The junction shows a germline mismatch at one end, possibly a read error. The gene calls are TRBV4-3 and TRBJ1-1; D ambiguous. Germline V CDR1 and CDR2: LGHNA, YSLEER. The length of the CDR3 is 13 residues. The DNA of the CDR3 is TGCGTCAGCAGCCAAGTCAGGAGGACTGAAGCTTTCTTT. Translation gives CVSSQVRRTEAFF.

The chain carries TRBV19 and TRBJ2-1; 9 bases fit TRBD2. The ends lost 3 bases at V and 6 bases at J; junction bases unmatched: 6. This CDR3 has 15 amino acids. From germline, CDR1 is LNHDA and CDR2 SQIVND (reference sequence). The CDR3 sequence is CASSISGGTVNEQFF. Written as DNA, the CDR3 is TGTGCCAGTAGTATTAGCGGGGGAACCGTCAATGAGCAGTTCTTC. The whole variable domain, remainder taken from reference TRBV19 and TRBJ2-1, is DGGITQSPKYLFRKEGQNVTLSCEQNLNHDAMYWYRQDPGQGLRLIYYSQIVNDFQKGDIAEGYSVSREKKESFPLTVTSAQKNPTAFYLCASSISGGTVNEQFFGPGTRLTVL.

V is TRBV9 and J is TRBJ2-7; 7 nucleotides agree with TRBD1. Germline lookup yields CDR1 SGDLS and CDR2 YYNGEE. The CDR3 sequence is 15 residues long. After removal of 3 bases from V and 0 bases from J, the junction contained 6 bases not matched to a gene. CDR3 loop: CASSGGTAFSYEQYF. The CDR3 DNA reads TGTGCCAGCAGCGGAGGGACAGCCTTCTCCTACGAGCAGTACTTC. The variable domain in full, completed from reference TRBV9 and TRBJ2-7, reads DSGVTQTPKHLITATGQRVTLRCSPRSGDLSVYWYQQSLDQGLQFLIQYYNGEERAKGNILERFSAQQFPDLHSELNLSSLELGDSALYFCASSGGTAFSYEQYFGPGTRLTVT.

This chain joins TRBV4-1 and TRBJ2-7; TRBD1 agrees at 8 bases. CDR1 is MGHRA and CDR2 is YSYEKL in the germline V gene. The V gene end was trimmed by 2 bases and the J gene end by 2 bases; junction bases not matched to a gene: 5. The CDR3 is 15 residues long. CDR3 loop: CASSQLTGGTYEQYF. CDR3 DNA sequence: TGCGCCAGCAGCCAATTAACAGGGGGGACCTACGAGCAGTACTTC.

The chain links TRBV4-3 to TRBJ2-1; weak D call: TRBD1 (6 bases). CDR1 is LGHNA and CDR2 is YSLEER in the germline V gene. The V and J ends lost 0 bases and 4 bases respectively, with 10 bases between them. The CDR3 runs 15 residues. CDR3: CASSQDLQGYNEQFF. The CDR3 coding sequence is TGCGCCAGCAGCCAAGATCTTCAGGGGTACAATGAGCAGTTCTTC.